The rows below give T cell receptor beta chains drawn from one sample of a study of radiotherapy plus CTLA-4 blockade in lung cancer. TCRdb keeps only in-frame clones here, not all; method: immunoSEQ multiplex PCR. The sample has some 46,000 clones, 75% to 90% seen once; the top ten hold more than 3%. This specimen was peripheral blood, taken from a patient treated with radiotherapy plus ipilimumab. These receptors all come from a human donor with non-small cell lung cancer who had stable disease on radiotherapy plus ipilimumab. The conserved cysteine and the conserved F or W are not part of the CDR3 here. Each record gives: V gene, J gene, CDR3 protein.

v_call: TRBV19; j_call: TRBJ2-2; cdr3_aa: ASSIPSGETGELF
v_call: TRBV5-4; j_call: TRBJ1-3; cdr3_aa: ASSLYSGNTIY
v_call: TRBV21-1; j_call: TRBJ1-1; cdr3_aa: ASSKVGGEAAF
v_call: TRBV10-3; j_call: TRBJ2-2; cdr3_aa: ATVREDPDTGELF
v_call: TRBV4-3; j_call: TRBJ1-5; cdr3_aa: ASSQDHSNQPQH
v_call: TRBV6-9; j_call: TRBJ1-2; cdr3_aa: ASPTGKRVYGYT
v_call: TRBV28; j_call: TRBJ1-1; cdr3_aa: ASSLRQGALAEAF
v_call: TRBV5-1; j_call: TRBJ2-5; cdr3_aa: ASSGGLAGGNRETQY
v_call: TRBV14; j_call: TRBJ2-7; cdr3_aa: ASSQDPGYEQY
v_call: TRBV19; j_call: TRBJ1-1; cdr3_aa: ATCAQGSAGWREAF
v_call: TRBV19; j_call: TRBJ2-7; cdr3_aa: ASSSRLGLAGVGAYEQY
v_call: TRBV6-1; j_call: TRBJ2-7; cdr3_aa: ASSEPLGQQY
v_call: TRBV6-5; j_call: TRBJ1-1; cdr3_aa: ASSYWNTRDEAF
v_call: TRBV5-6; j_call: TRBJ2-7; cdr3_aa: ASSPRMGQPYEQY
v_call: TRBV9; j_call: TRBJ2-7; cdr3_aa: ASSPRDISYEQY
v_call: TRBV28; j_call: TRBJ2-3; cdr3_aa: ASSGRDGTGTDTQY
v_call: TRBV7-2; j_call: TRBJ2-3; cdr3_aa: AIDLGAGDTQY
v_call: TRBV27; j_call: TRBJ2-7; cdr3_aa: ASKKWDPRGHYEQY
v_call: TRBV7-2; j_call: TRBJ2-7; cdr3_aa: ASSPQTGGAYEQY
v_call: TRBV28; j_call: TRBJ1-5; cdr3_aa: ASSLLTGPNQPQH
v_call: TRBV4-1; j_call: TRBJ2-7; cdr3_aa: ASSPGLVLRKQY
v_call: TRBV5-1; j_call: TRBJ2-3; cdr3_aa: ASSLFRGTEDTQY
v_call: TRBV7-9; j_call: TRBJ2-3; cdr3_aa: ASSTIAGIRDTQY
v_call: TRBV7-9; j_call: TRBJ2-3; cdr3_aa: ASSLYVGVTDTQY
v_call: TRBV11-2; j_call: TRBJ1-4; cdr3_aa: ASSLAQGLSNEKLF
v_call: TRBV9; j_call: TRBJ2-3; cdr3_aa: ASSSRTGEADTQY
v_call: TRBV18; j_call: TRBJ2-5; cdr3_aa: ASSQGAAETQY
v_call: TRBV9; j_call: TRBJ1-6; cdr3_aa: ASSVEWSINSPLH
v_call: TRBV19; j_call: TRBJ2-5; cdr3_aa: ASSIVSGSQETQY
v_call: TRBV19; j_call: TRBJ2-1; cdr3_aa: ASSPMASGISSYNEQF
v_call: TRBV9; j_call: TRBJ2-2; cdr3_aa: ASTGLAGTGELF
v_call: TRBV16; j_call: TRBJ2-7; cdr3_aa: ASSQFRGVLTRSYEQY
v_call: TRBV18; j_call: TRBJ1-1; cdr3_aa: ASSPTRTGGTEAF
v_call: TRBV27; j_call: TRBJ1-5; cdr3_aa: ASSLSARQGGNQPQH
v_call: TRBV10-3; j_call: TRBJ2-2; cdr3_aa: AISGGVRANTGELF
v_call: TRBV18; j_call: TRBJ2-7; cdr3_aa: ASSRGTSGPYEQY
v_call: TRBV7-2; j_call: TRBJ2-7; cdr3_aa: ASSSRARGVTYEQY
v_call: TRBV27; j_call: TRBJ1-3; cdr3_aa: ASSFAGAGRNTIY
v_call: TRBV28; j_call: TRBJ1-4; cdr3_aa: ASSLQDRVEKLF
v_call: TRBV28; j_call: TRBJ2-2; cdr3_aa: ASSLSTGGTGELF
v_call: TRBV20-1; j_call: TRBJ1-4; cdr3_aa: SARDSEKLF
v_call: TRBV7-2; j_call: TRBJ1-5; cdr3_aa: ASSLEGAGDQPQH
v_call: TRBV2; j_call: TRBJ1-4; cdr3_aa: ASSEMDRVEKLF
v_call: TRBV28; j_call: TRBJ1-5; cdr3_aa: ASRTFGRIYSNQPQH
v_call: TRBV2; j_call: TRBJ2-3; cdr3_aa: ASSAGLAGGTDTQY
v_call: TRBV7-2; j_call: TRBJ2-5; cdr3_aa: ASSSRAATRETQY
v_call: TRBV7-3; j_call: TRBJ2-2; cdr3_aa: ASGQAQGWGGELF
v_call: TRBV4-3; j_call: TRBJ2-2; cdr3_aa: ASSQEPASGGWNTGELF
v_call: TRBV5-1; j_call: TRBJ2-3; cdr3_aa: ASSFSGSVADTQY
v_call: TRBV27; j_call: TRBJ2-1; cdr3_aa: ASSSPDRGDEQF